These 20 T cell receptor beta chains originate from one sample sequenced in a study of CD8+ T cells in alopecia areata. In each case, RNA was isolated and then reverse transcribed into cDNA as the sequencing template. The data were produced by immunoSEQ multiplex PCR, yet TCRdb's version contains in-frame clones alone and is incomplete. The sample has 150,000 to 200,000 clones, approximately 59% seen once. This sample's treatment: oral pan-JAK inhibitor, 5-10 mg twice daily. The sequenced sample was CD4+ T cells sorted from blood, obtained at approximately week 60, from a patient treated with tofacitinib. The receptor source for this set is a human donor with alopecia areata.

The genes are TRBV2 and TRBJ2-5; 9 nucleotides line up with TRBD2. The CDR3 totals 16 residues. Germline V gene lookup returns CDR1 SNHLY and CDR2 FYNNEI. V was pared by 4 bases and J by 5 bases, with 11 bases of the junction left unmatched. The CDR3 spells CASSATAGGGDETQYF. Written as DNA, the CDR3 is TGTGCCAGCAGTGCGACGGCCGGCGGGGGGGATGAGACCCAGTACTTC.

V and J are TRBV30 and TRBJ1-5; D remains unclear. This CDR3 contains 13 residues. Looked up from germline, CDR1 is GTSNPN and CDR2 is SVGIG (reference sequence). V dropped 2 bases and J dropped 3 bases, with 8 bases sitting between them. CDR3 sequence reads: CAWSRELNQPQHF. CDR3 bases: TGTGCCTGGAGTCGGGAACTCAATCAGCCCCAGCATTTT.

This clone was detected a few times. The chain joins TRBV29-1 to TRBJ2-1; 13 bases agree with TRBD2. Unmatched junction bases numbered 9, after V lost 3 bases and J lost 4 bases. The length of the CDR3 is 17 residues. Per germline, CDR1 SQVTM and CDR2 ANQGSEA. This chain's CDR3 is CSVETLRTSGSYNEQFF. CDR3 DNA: TGCAGCGTTGAGACCTTGAGGACTAGCGGGAGTTACAATGAGCAGTTCTTC.

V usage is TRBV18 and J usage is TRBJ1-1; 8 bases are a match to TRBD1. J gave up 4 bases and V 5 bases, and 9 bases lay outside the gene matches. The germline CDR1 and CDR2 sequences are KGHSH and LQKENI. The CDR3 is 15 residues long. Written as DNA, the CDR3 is TGTGCCAGCTCATCGAAGACAGGGGCGAGCACTGAAGCTTTCTTT. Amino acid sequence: CASSSKTGASTEAFF.

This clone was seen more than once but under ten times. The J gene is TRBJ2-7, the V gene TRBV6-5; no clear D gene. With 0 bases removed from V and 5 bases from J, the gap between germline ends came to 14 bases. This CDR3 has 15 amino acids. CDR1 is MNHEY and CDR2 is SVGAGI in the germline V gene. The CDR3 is CASSYSNSLRHEQYF. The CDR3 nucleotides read TGTGCCAGCAGTTACTCAAATAGCCTACGCCACGAGCAGTACTTC.

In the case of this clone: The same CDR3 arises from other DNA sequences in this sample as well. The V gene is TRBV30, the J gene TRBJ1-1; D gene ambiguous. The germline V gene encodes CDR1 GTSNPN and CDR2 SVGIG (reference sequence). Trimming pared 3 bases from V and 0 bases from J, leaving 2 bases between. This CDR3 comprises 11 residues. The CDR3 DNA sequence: TGTGCCTGGAGGGTGAACACTGAAGCTTTCTTT. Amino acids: CAWRVNTEAFF.

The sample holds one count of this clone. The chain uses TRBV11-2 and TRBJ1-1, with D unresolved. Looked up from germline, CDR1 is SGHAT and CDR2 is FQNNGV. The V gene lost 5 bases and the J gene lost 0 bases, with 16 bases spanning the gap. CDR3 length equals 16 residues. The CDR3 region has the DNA TGTGCCAGCAGCCGCGGACGGAGCGAACTGAACACTGAAGCTTTCTTT. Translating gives CASSRGRSELNTEAFF.

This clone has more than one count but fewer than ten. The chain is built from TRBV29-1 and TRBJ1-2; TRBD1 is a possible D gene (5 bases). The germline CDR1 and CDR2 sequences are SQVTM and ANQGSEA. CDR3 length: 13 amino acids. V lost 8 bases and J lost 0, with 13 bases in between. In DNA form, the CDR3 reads TGCAGCTCAGACGACAGAGCTAACTATGGCTACACCTTC. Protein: CSSDDRANYGYTF.

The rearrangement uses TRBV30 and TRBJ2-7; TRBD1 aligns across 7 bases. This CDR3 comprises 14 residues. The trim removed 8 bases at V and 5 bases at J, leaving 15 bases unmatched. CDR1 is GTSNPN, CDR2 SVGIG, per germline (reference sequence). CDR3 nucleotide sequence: TGTGCCGCCCGAATAACAGGGGTAGGCAACGAGCAGTACTTC. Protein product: CAARITGVGNEQYF.

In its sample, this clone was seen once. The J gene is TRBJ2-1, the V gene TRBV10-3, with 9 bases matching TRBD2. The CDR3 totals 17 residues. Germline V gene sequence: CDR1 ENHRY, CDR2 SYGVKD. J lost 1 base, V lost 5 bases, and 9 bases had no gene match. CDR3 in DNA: TGTGCCATCAGTTCCCCGGGTAGCGGGGGATCCTACAATGAGCAGTTCTTC. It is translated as CAISSPGSGGSYNEQFF.

CDR3 in amino acids: CASSPTPRGETQYF. The CDR3 DNA follows: TGTGCCAGCTCACCGACTCCTAGAGGAGAGACCCAGTACTTC. The J gene is TRBJ2-5, the V gene TRBV18, with no clear D. The V end lost 3 bases, the J end lost 4 bases, and 12 bases lay between the germline ends. This CDR3 spans 14 amino acids. Germline CDR1 KGHSH, CDR2 LQKENI.

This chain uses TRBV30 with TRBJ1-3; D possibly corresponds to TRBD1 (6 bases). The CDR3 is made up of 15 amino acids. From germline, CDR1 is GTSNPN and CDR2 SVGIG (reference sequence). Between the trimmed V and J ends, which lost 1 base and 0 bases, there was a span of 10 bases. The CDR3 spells CAWSGDKSSGNTIYF. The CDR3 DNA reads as TGTGCCTGGAGTGGGGACAAGAGCTCTGGAAACACCATATATTTT.

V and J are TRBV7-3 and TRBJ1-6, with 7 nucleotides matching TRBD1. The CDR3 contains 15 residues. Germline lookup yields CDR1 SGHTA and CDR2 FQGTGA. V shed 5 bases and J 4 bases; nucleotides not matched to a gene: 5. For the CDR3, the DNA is TGTGCCAGCAGCCCGACGGGACAGTATAATTCACCCCTCCACTTT. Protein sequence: CASSPTGQYNSPLHF.

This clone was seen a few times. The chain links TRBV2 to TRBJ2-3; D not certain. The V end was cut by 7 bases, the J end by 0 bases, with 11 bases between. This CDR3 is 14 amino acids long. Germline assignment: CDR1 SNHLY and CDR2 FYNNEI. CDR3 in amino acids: CASNPGPSTDTQYF. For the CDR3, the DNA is TGTGCCAGCAACCCCGGACCTAGCACAGATACGCAGTATTTT.

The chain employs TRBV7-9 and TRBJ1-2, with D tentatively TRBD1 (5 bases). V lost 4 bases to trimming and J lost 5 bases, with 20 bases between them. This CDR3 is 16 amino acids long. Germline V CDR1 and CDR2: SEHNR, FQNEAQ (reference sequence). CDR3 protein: CASSSSALDTRYGYTF. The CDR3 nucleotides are TGTGCCAGCAGCTCCTCGGCCTTGGACACCCGGTATGGCTACACCTTC.

The CDR3, as DNA: TGTGCTAGTGGTTTGGTACTGTGGGGCGCGTCAGACAATTCACCCCTCCACTTT. Its protein product is CASGLVLWGASDNSPLHF. The chain recombines TRBV12-5 with TRBJ1-6, with D perhaps TRBD1 (5 bases). The germline CDR1 and CDR2 sequences are LGHNT and FRNRAP. The CDR3 contains 18 residues. V lost 0 bases to trimming and J lost 7 bases, with 19 bases between them.

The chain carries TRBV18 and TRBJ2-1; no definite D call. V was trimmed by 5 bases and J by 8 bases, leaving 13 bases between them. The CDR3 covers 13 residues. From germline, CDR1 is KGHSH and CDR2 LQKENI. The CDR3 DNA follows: TGTGCCAGCTCAGCGACCGCGTGGGATGAGCAGTTCTTC. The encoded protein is CASSATAWDEQFF.

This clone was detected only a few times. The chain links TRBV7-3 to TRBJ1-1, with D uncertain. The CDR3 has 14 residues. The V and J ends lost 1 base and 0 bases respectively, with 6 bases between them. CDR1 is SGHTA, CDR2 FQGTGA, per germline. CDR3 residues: CASSLSQLNTEAFF. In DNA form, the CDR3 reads TGTGCCAGCAGCTTAAGTCAGTTGAACACTGAAGCTTTCTTT.

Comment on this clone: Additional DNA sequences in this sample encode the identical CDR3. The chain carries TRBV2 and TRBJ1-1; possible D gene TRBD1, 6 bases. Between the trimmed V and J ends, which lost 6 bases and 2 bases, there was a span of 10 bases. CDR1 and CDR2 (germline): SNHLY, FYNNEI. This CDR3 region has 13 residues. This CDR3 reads CASRDRRNTEAFF. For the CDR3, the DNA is TGTGCCAGCAGAGACAGGAGAAACACTGAAGCTTTCTTT.

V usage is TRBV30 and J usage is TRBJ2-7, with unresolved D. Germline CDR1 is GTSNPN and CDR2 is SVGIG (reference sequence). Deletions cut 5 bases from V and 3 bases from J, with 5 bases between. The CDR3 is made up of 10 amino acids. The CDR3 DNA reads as TGTGCCTGGGGAAGCTACGAGCAGTACTTC. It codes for CAWGSYEQYF.